This TCR beta chain was sequenced during a study of cytomegalovirus exposure and HLA in healthy donors. Between the trimmed V and J ends, which lost 6 bases and 2 bases, there was a span of 8 bases. From germline, CDR1 is SGHTA and CDR2 FQGNSA. The CDR3 is 12 amino acids. PCR amplification relied on 60 Vbeta primers (plus 13 Jbeta primers). Original processing methods: The count from a later analysis was some 81 million unique TCR beta chains, 9.5 million to 13 million of them shared. Generated by immunoSEQ multiplex PCR, the TCRdb table keeps only in-frame clones and is missing some. V and J calls and clone size follow that table, whereas D and trimming were derived from the DNA. The table has under 130,000 clones, 83% seen once; the top ten hold 5% to 6.5%. On this clone: Antigen: not known.

General study results and limits: A later analysis linked a missense DCLRE1C variant to TCR beta V- and J-gene trimming. Later analysis suggested links between common viral pathogens and several top significant clusters. Fewer N-insertions (relative to the roughly 720-donor mean) were reportedly seen in an Asian-associated ancestry cluster in a later analysis.

This TCR came from a man aged 18 to 29 in good health and CMV-seronegative. The chain joins TRBV7-2 to TRBJ2-7; the D is unclear. The sequencing sample was made of PBMCs. CDR3 sequence reads: CASRGRTYEQYF. The CDR3 coding sequence is TGTGCCAGCAGGGGCAGGACCTACGAGCAGTACTTC.